The 12 T cell receptor beta chains below come from one sample, sequenced in a study of neurological immune-mediated disorders. TCRdb fed the 5' RACE reads into MiXCR, producing one record per CDR3 protein. The sample lists about 89,000 distinct CDR3 sequences, 2.5% to 3% occurring once. The sample consisted of PBMCs. The source is a woman in her 30s with multiple sclerosis.

This clonotype was counted ten times or more. The chain employs TRBV20-1 and TRBJ2-1, with 11 bases lining up with TRBD2. This CDR3 is built from 18 residues. Germline trimming cut 1 base from V and 2 bases from J; bases unmatched to any gene: 10. Germline CDR1 DFQATT, CDR2 SNEGSKA (reference sequence). The CDR3 DNA sequence: TGCAGTGCTAGAGGGCTAGCGGGAGGTCGTATGGCCTACAATGAGCAGTTCTTC. Its protein product is CSARGLAGGRMAYNEQFF.

The sample holds many counts of this clonotype. V gene TRBV20-1 combines with J gene TRBJ1-5, with TRBD1 matching 8 bases. Trimming at V came to 6 bases and at J to 4 bases, leaving 5 bases not matched to a gene. The CDR3 is 13 residues long. The germline V gene encodes CDR1 DFQATT and CDR2 SNEGSKA (reference sequence). CDR3 amino acids: CSATQGANQPQHF. In nucleotides, the CDR3 is TGCAGTGCAACCCAGGGGGCAAATCAGCCCCAGCATTTT.

This clonotype has ten or more counts. The chain couples TRBV20-1 to TRBJ2-7, with 11 bases that match TRBD2. Germline values: CDR1 DFQATT, CDR2 SNEGSKA (reference sequence). CDR3 size: 15 residues. V gave up 0 bases and J gave up 6 bases; unmatched junction bases: 7. CDR3 loop: CSARDTSGSNGEQYF. The DNA for the CDR3 is TGCAGTGCTAGAGATACTAGCGGGAGCAACGGCGAGCAGTACTTC.

The sample holds many counts of this clonotype. V usage is TRBV20-1 and J usage is TRBJ2-7; D is unclear. CDR3 size: 12 residues. V was clipped by 1 base and J by 6 bases, with 10 bases between them. Germline values: CDR1 DFQATT, CDR2 SNEGSKA (reference sequence). The CDR3 sequence: CSARAPSTEQYF. The CDR3 DNA follows: TGCAGTGCTAGAGCCCCGTCGACCGAGCAGTACTTC.

With regard to this clonotype: A much larger clone differs by one base, so this may be a read error. CDR3 residues: CASSLQGDGTEAFF. DNA of the CDR3: TGTGCCAGCAGTTTACAGGGGGATGGCACTGAAGCTTTCTTT. The chain joins TRBV6-5 to TRBJ1-1; 8 nucleotides align to TRBD1. Germline assignment: CDR1 MNHEY and CDR2 SVGAGI. The CDR3 has 14 amino acids. The trim removed 4 bases at V and 4 bases at J, leaving 5 bases unmatched.

This clonotype was recorded many times. J is TRBJ2-3 and V is TRBV5-1; TRBD2 agrees at 7 bases. Losses at the gene ends were 2 bases for V and 0 bases for J; bases not matched to a gene: 3. This CDR3 comprises 15 residues. Germline V gene sequence: CDR1 SGHRS, CDR2 YFSETQ. The DNA for the CDR3 is TGCGCCAGCAGCTTCAGTAGCGGGAGCACAGATACGCAGTATTTT. This codes for CASSFSSGSTDTQYF.

This clonotype was detected many times. V gene TRBV20-1 combines with J gene TRBJ2-7; D unclear. The V end was cut by 5 bases, the J end by 0 bases, with 8 bases between. The CDR3 sequence is 12 residues long. Germline V lookup: CDR1 DFQATT, CDR2 SNEGSKA (reference sequence). This CDR3 reads CSAVLASYEQYF. The CDR3 DNA is TGCAGTGCTGTCCTTGCCTCCTACGAGCAGTACTTC.

This clonotype appeared many times. The CDR3 reads CAISGSGATGELFF. CDR3 nucleotides: TGTGCCATCAGTGGTAGCGGAGCGACCGGGGAGCTGTTTTTT. The chain is built from TRBV10-3 and TRBJ2-2, with D possibly being TRBD2 (6 bases). Trimming removed 4 bases from V and 5 bases from J, with 11 bases in between. Looked up from germline, CDR1 is ENHRY and CDR2 is SYGVKD. This CDR3 is 14 amino acids long.

In its sample, this clonotype was seen many times. This chain connects TRBV7-8 to TRBJ2-1; D is unclear. The CDR3 covers 14 residues. Trimming removed 5 bases from V and 5 bases from J, with 13 bases in between. Germline V gene lookup returns CDR1 SGHVS and CDR2 FQNEAQ. The CDR3 region is CASSKDQRDNEQFF. CDR3 DNA: TGTGCCAGCAGCAAGGACCAGAGAGACAATGAGCAGTTCTTC.

The table lists this clonotype with many counts. The chain is built from TRBV7-3 and TRBJ2-5; TRBD1 aligns across 7 bases. The CDR3 covers 15 residues. Germline loops: CDR1 SGHTA, CDR2 FQGTGA. Germline trimming cut 1 base from V and 4 bases from J; bases unmatched to any gene: 6. CDR3 protein: CASSLIGQAGETQYF. The CDR3 bases are TGTGCCAGCAGCTTAATAGGACAGGCGGGAGAGACCCAGTACTTC.

This clonotype was found many times. This chain joins TRBV6-5 and TRBJ2-1; 12 nucleotides align to TRBD2. Germline loops: CDR1 MNHEY, CDR2 SVGAGI. The CDR3 has 14 amino acids. Trimming cost V 5 bases and J 9 bases; bases outside gene matches: 5. This CDR3 reads CASSTLAGGIEQFF. The DNA of the CDR3 is TGTGCCAGCAGTACTCTAGCGGGAGGGATTGAGCAGTTCTTC.

This clonotype was recorded many times. The chain carries TRBV13 and TRBJ2-1; D is unclear. V was pared by 1 base and J by 0 bases, with 7 bases between. Germline loops: CDR1 PRHDT, CDR2 FYEKMQ (reference sequence). The CDR3 is 15 residues long. DNA for the CDR3: TGTGCCAGCAGCTTAGCGGAGAGCTCCTACAATGAGCAGTTCTTC. Translation gives CASSLAESSYNEQFF. Drawing the rest from reference TRBV13 and TRBJ2-1, the complete variable domain is AAGVIQSPRHLIKEKRETATLKCYPIPRHDTVYWYQQGPGQDPQFLISFYEKMQSDKGSIPDRFSAQQFSDYHSELNMSSLELGDSALYFCASSLAESSYNEQFFGPGTRLTVL.